The entry that follows covers one T cell receptor (beta chain) sequence. The antigen it binds to is not known. No base quality information exists; no much larger clone differs at one position. The sample comes from a study of long-term antiretroviral therapy in people with HIV (dated by TCRdb to between 2021 and 2023). In the study overall: The earliest samples were collected roughly a decade before the 2015 WHO recommendation for immediate ART, at a time when ART was usually postponed until CD4 counts fell. A total of roughly 200 cryopreserved PBMC samples came from approximately 30 adults with confirmed HIV infection and were collected serially over a mean of about six years (range 1-12). No cross-contamination during QIAcube processing was seen in test extractions of a monoclonal T-cell line run alongside 30 to 35 polyclonal samples. Of the roughly 30 participants with HIV, about a dozen were female. Whether ART initiation and durable HIV suppression were associated with changes in peripheral blood TRB repertoire composition and diversity was tested in a retrospective serial study.

What the research found in general, with its limitations: The samples span the years 2004 to 2017, and the ART regimens used may be less effective than current regimens. Compared with controls, HIV repertoires had narrower CDR3 length ranges, and the network structure pointed to an antigen-experienced repertoire that shifted only slightly toward naive after ART. No data were available on ART adherence, viral resistance or therapy changes, limiting inferences about post-ART repertoire changes. Limited PBMC availability meant only the TCR beta chain was sequenced, without alpha chain pairing. Unsorted PBMC were profiled instead of sorted CD4+ and CD8+ T cells because pre-ART samples had limited cell numbers. Starting ART was linked to a significant rise in TRB diversity, yet even after long-term ART the diversity remained significantly lower than in transplant donor controls. Expanded TRB clones identified before ART initiation dominated the repertoire at all time points, although this dominance fluctuated and declined in many PLHIV after ART.

The immunoSEQ hsTCRB v3.0 assay was used at survey level resolution to sequence the TRB variable region. A depth of roughly 35,000-55,000 T-cell genomes per sample was targeted for TRB sequencing. TRB libraries were pooled and sequenced on an Illumina MiSeq using a v3 150-cycle kit. From the authors' description of their analysis: Repertoire analysis was run in R within a reproducible Nextflow workflow that covered QC, data transformation and analysis. LymphoSeq2, an R package for AIRR-Seq data exploration, was used to implement custom analyses. A few samples yielding fewer than 5000 total TRB sequences were excluded, leaving 150 to 200 analyzed HIV repertoires. Among the 200 or so HIV repertoires that were kept, approximately 61 were collected before ART initiation and about 130 were collected after ART initiation. Repertoires were downsampled to 5000 TRB nucleotide sequences, with summary statistics averaged over 100 downsampling iterations. Only TRB sequences with CDR3 regions of at least seven amino acids were retained for analysis. Diversity was assessed using a clonality score derived from Shannon entropy and using the Gini coefficient. In repertoire networks, the top 5000 CDR3 amino acid sequences were linked whenever an edit distance of one separated two sequences. Antigen specificity groups and MHC restriction were predicted for TRB CDR3 amino acid sequences with GLIPH2. Known CMV, EBV, HIV or tissue antigen associations were flagged by matching CDR3 amino acid sequences against VDJdb and McPAS-TCR. Pre-ART, post-ART and control groups were compared with Wilcoxon signed-rank tests and Holm-Bonferroni correction. TCRdb took over this immuneACCESS table, retaining in-frame rearrangements with V and J assigned. Such tables are incomplete; in checked studies, under half of the missing clones stem from an unresolved V gene, and the remainder is unexplained. Clone size and V and J calls were adopted from that table, with D and trimming inferred from the DNA. This sample lists some 2,500 clones; 79% were detected once. The ten largest clonotypes hold approximately 8.1% of the sample.

V sheds 5 bases and J sheds 5 bases, leaving 6 bases between their ends. From a lookup of the germline V gene (reference sequence), CDR1 and CDR2 are LNHNV and YYDKDF. The cysteine opens and the phenylalanine closes a CDR3 of 11 amino acids. Only the CDR3 DNA is retained, 33 bases long and in frame from the first base. Participants were included only if at least one PBMC sample before ART initiation and at least two post-ART samples were available. Every participant with HIV received treatment in the United States of America. Cryopreserved samples of about 1-11 million PBMC were thawed and washed before DNA extraction. At the time of the earliest PBMC sample, participants with HIV were aged between about 23 and 55 years. PBMC samples from each participant spanned 1-4 timepoints before ART initiation and 2-8 timepoints after ART initiation, with a median of 7 samples. For every participant, serial HIV viral load, CD4+ T-cell count, ART history and demographic data were obtained. Genomic DNA was extracted from unsorted PBMC with a Qiagen kit on a QIAcube, with processing performed in batches of 12 samples.

This clonotype originated in a woman aged 40 to 50 with HIV. The input for sequencing was unsorted PBMCs, taken 0.4 years before starting antiretroviral therapy. The chain joins TRBV15 to TRBJ2-5; confidence is insufficient to name the D gene. The CDR3 reads as follows: CATSQQETQYF. The DNA sequence is given as TGTGCCACCAGCCAACAGGAGACCCAGTACTTC. The CDR3, completed at both ends by the reference TRBV15 and TRBJ2-5 genes, gives the full variable domain DAMVIQNPRYQVTQFGKPVTLSCSQTLNHNVMYWYQQKSSQAPKLLFHYYDKDFNNEADTPDNFQSRRPNTSFCFLDIRSPGLGDTAMYLCATSQQETQYFGPGTRLLVL.